This is a list of T cell receptor beta chains from one sample in a study of post-analysis software for immune sequencing data. TCRdb reanalysed the PCR reads using MiXCR and keeps one entry per CDR3 protein. The sample lists hundreds of thousands of distinct CDR3 sequences, 30% seen once, with around 0.55% in the top ten. The sample comprised blood. These receptors were collected from a girl between 5 and 17 years old with multiple sclerosis. Both conserved end residues are part of each CDR3. The D gene is left open where the match is weak. The size of a clone is reported for some rows only, either as once, few or many, or as a class for expanded clones.

j_call: TRBJ2-7; clone_size: few; v_call: TRBV7-2; d_call: -; cdr3_aa: CASSLGGIISYEQYF; cdr3_nt: TGTGCCAGCAGCTTAGGGGGGATCATCTCCTACGAGCAGTACTTC
j_call: TRBJ2-7; clone_size: few; v_call: TRBV6-1; d_call: TRBD1; cdr3_aa: CASKELWGQGSYEQYF; cdr3_nt: TGTGCCAGCAAGGAGTTATGGGGACAGGGGTCCTACGAGCAGTACTTC
j_call: TRBJ1-2; clone_size: once; v_call: TRBV18; d_call: -; cdr3_aa: CASSPKHLNYGYIF; cdr3_nt: TGTGCCAGCTCACCAAAACACCTAAACTATGGCTACATCTTC
j_call: TRBJ1-2; clone_size: -; v_call: TRBV7-2; d_call: TRBD1; cdr3_aa: CASSGGTGRGGYTF; cdr3_nt: TGTGCCAGCAGCGGGGGGACAGGGCGGGGTGGCTACACCTTC
j_call: TRBJ2-3; clone_size: few; v_call: TRBV7-9; d_call: TRBD1; cdr3_aa: CASSPADTGADTQYF; cdr3_nt: TGTGCCAGCAGCCCCGCTGACACAGGGGCAGATACGCAGTATTTT
j_call: TRBJ1-1; clone_size: -; v_call: TRBV10-3; d_call: -; cdr3_aa: CAISEAGTNTEAFF; cdr3_nt: TGTGCCATCAGTGAGGCAGGGACGAACACTGAAGCTTTCTTT
j_call: TRBJ1-1; clone_size: few; v_call: TRBV20-1; d_call: -; cdr3_aa: CSAERAHTFVDTEAFF; cdr3_nt: TGCAGTGCTGAACGGGCTCATACTTTCGTGGACACTGAAGCTTTCTTT
j_call: TRBJ2-7; clone_size: many; v_call: TRBV20-1; d_call: TRBD1; cdr3_aa: CSASSVRDRDDEQYF; cdr3_nt: TGCAGTGCTAGCTCGGTCCGGGACAGGGATGACGAGCAGTACTTC
j_call: TRBJ2-5; clone_size: many; v_call: TRBV12-5; d_call: -; cdr3_aa: CASGFGETQYF; cdr3_nt: TGTGCTAGTGGTTTCGGAGAGACCCAGTACTTC
j_call: TRBJ2-5; clone_size: few; v_call: TRBV6-5; d_call: TRBD1; cdr3_aa: CASSYPAGTGEETQYF; cdr3_nt: TGTGCCAGCAGTTACCCCGCCGGGACAGGGGAAGAGACCCAGTACTTC
j_call: TRBJ2-3; clone_size: few; v_call: TRBV15; d_call: TRBD1; cdr3_aa: CAAAVDRGSTDTQYF; cdr3_nt: TGTGCCGCCGCTGTAGACAGGGGTAGCACAGATACGCAGTATTTT
j_call: TRBJ1-2; clone_size: -; v_call: TRBV5-1; d_call: TRBD1; cdr3_aa: CASNDRGQEGYTF; cdr3_nt: TGCGCCAGCAACGACAGGGGGCAAGAAGGCTACACCTTC
j_call: TRBJ2-3; clone_size: -; v_call: TRBV12-3/TRBV12-4; d_call: -; cdr3_aa: CASSLNTGKATDTQYF; cdr3_nt: TGTGCCAGCAGTTTGAATACAGGGAAGGCGACAGATACGCAGTATTTT
j_call: TRBJ1-2; clone_size: -; v_call: TRBV6-2/TRBV6-3; d_call: TRBD1; cdr3_aa: CASSPGQVNYGYTF; cdr3_nt: TGTGCCAGCAGTCCGGGACAGGTTAACTATGGCTACACCTTC
j_call: TRBJ2-3; clone_size: few; v_call: TRBV25-1; d_call: -; cdr3_aa: CASSEWDGGKTDTQYF; cdr3_nt: TGTGCCAGCAGTGAATGGGATGGGGGAAAAACAGATACGCAGTATTTT
j_call: TRBJ2-1; clone_size: few; v_call: TRBV9; d_call: TRBD2; cdr3_aa: CASSRDGLAGTYEQFF; cdr3_nt: TGTGCCAGCAGCAGAGATGGACTAGCGGGGACGTATGAGCAGTTCTTC
j_call: TRBJ1-2; clone_size: few; v_call: TRBV20-1; d_call: TRBD1; cdr3_aa: CSARDRKSYGYTF; cdr3_nt: TGCAGTGCTAGGGACAGGAAAAGCTATGGCTACACCTTC
j_call: TRBJ2-5; clone_size: -; v_call: TRBV6-1; d_call: -; cdr3_aa: CASSGGWGRQGTQYF; cdr3_nt: TGTGCCAGCAGTGGAGGGTGGGGCCGCCAAGGGACCCAGTACTTC
j_call: TRBJ2-5; clone_size: -; v_call: TRBV4-1; d_call: -; cdr3_aa: CASSLPAGAQYF; cdr3_nt: TGCGCCAGCAGCCTTCCAGCAGGGGCCCAGTACTTC
j_call: TRBJ2-7; clone_size: few; v_call: TRBV3-1; d_call: -; cdr3_aa: CASSPKPANYEQYF; cdr3_nt: TGTGCCAGCAGCCCCAAGCCAGCGAACTACGAGCAGTACTTC
j_call: TRBJ2-1; clone_size: -; v_call: TRBV6-2/TRBV6-3; d_call: -; cdr3_aa: CASCQYRLYNEQFF; cdr3_nt: TGTGCCAGCTGTCAGTACAGGCTCTACAATGAGCAGTTCTTC
j_call: TRBJ2-1; clone_size: -; v_call: TRBV9; d_call: TRBD2; cdr3_aa: CASTPLPGLEVGEQFF; cdr3_nt: TGTGCCAGCACCCCACTACCGGGACTAGAGGTTGGTGAGCAGTTCTTC
j_call: TRBJ2-7; clone_size: -; v_call: TRBV11-3; d_call: -; cdr3_aa: CASSQTQSYEQYF; cdr3_nt: TGTGCCAGCAGCCAGACGCAATCCTACGAGCAGTACTTC
j_call: TRBJ1-4; clone_size: -; v_call: TRBV20-1; d_call: TRBD1; cdr3_aa: CSARVVGQGGAFGEKLFF; cdr3_nt: TGCAGTGCCCGTGTCGTGGGACAGGGTGGGGCCTTTGGTGAAAAACTGTTTTTT
j_call: TRBJ2-3; clone_size: -; v_call: TRBV20-1; d_call: TRBD2; cdr3_aa: CSARDNERGYTDTQYF; cdr3_nt: TGCAGTGCTAGAGATAACGAGCGGGGGTACACAGATACGCAGTATTTT
j_call: TRBJ2-7; clone_size: -; v_call: TRBV28; d_call: -; cdr3_aa: CASNSVVSSYEQYF; cdr3_nt: TGTGCCAGCAATTCTGTCGTTAGCTCCTACGAGCAGTACTTC
j_call: TRBJ2-3; clone_size: -; v_call: TRBV6-5; d_call: -; cdr3_aa: CASRAWGDTQYF; cdr3_nt: TGTGCCAGCCGAGCCTGGGGAGATACGCAGTATTTT
j_call: TRBJ2-3; clone_size: -; v_call: TRBV5-1; d_call: -; cdr3_aa: CASSLGGGTTDTQYF; cdr3_nt: TGTGCCAGCAGCCTAGGAGGGGGAACCACAGATACGCAGTATTTT
j_call: TRBJ2-1; clone_size: few; v_call: TRBV3-1; d_call: -; cdr3_aa: CASSASVYEQFF; cdr3_nt: TGTGCCAGCTCCGCCAGCGTCTATGAGCAGTTCTTC
j_call: TRBJ1-2; clone_size: -; v_call: TRBV4-2; d_call: TRBD1; cdr3_aa: CASSQGGQKKNYGYTF; cdr3_nt: TGTGCCAGCAGCCAAGGGGGACAGAAGAAAAACTATGGCTACACCTTC
j_call: TRBJ1-2; clone_size: many; v_call: TRBV10-3; d_call: -; cdr3_aa: CAIRNGGSYGYTF; cdr3_nt: TGTGCCATCAGGAACGGGGGTTCCTATGGCTACACCTTC
j_call: TRBJ2-5; clone_size: -; v_call: TRBV27; d_call: -; cdr3_aa: CASSFSSRGTQYF; cdr3_nt: TGTGCCAGCAGTTTCTCTAGCCGCGGGACCCAGTACTTC
j_call: TRBJ2-3; clone_size: many; v_call: TRBV20-1; d_call: TRBD2; cdr3_aa: CSARSGELIRNTQYF; cdr3_nt: TGCAGTGCTAGGAGCGGGGAGTTAATTAGGAATACGCAGTATTTT
j_call: TRBJ2-7; clone_size: -; v_call: TRBV28; d_call: -; cdr3_aa: CASSQLGRYEQYF; cdr3_nt: TGTGCCAGCAGTCAATTGGGAAGGTACGAGCAGTACTTC
j_call: TRBJ2-3; clone_size: -; v_call: TRBV2; d_call: TRBD1; cdr3_aa: CASSTGASTDTQYF; cdr3_nt: TGTGCCAGCAGCACAGGGGCTAGCACAGATACGCAGTATTTT
j_call: TRBJ2-5; clone_size: few; v_call: TRBV5-1; d_call: -; cdr3_aa: CASSWVGSYQETQYF; cdr3_nt: TGCGCCAGCAGTTGGGTGGGCAGTTACCAAGAGACCCAGTACTTC
j_call: TRBJ2-7; clone_size: many; v_call: TRBV6-5; d_call: -; cdr3_aa: CASRPRIEGSYEQYF; cdr3_nt: TGTGCCAGCAGACCCCGGATCGAGGGGTCCTACGAGCAGTACTTC
j_call: TRBJ1-5; clone_size: few; v_call: TRBV12-3/TRBV12-4; d_call: TRBD1; cdr3_aa: CASSSKTGVGQPQHF; cdr3_nt: TGTGCCAGCAGTTCCAAAACAGGGGTTGGGCAGCCCCAGCATTTT
j_call: TRBJ2-5; clone_size: -; v_call: TRBV3-1; d_call: TRBD2; cdr3_aa: CASSQFSSGVETQYF; cdr3_nt: TGTGCCAGCAGCCAGTTTTCTAGCGGGGTAGAGACCCAGTACTTC
j_call: TRBJ2-3; clone_size: -; v_call: TRBV6-1; d_call: -; cdr3_aa: CASSEMFTTYLQYF; cdr3_nt: TGTGCCAGCAGTGAGATGTTTACCACATATTTGCAGTATTTT
j_call: TRBJ1-5; clone_size: -; v_call: TRBV4-1; d_call: -; cdr3_aa: CASSQLYRGLQPQHF; cdr3_nt: TGCGCCAGCAGCCAACTGTATAGGGGTTTGCAGCCCCAGCATTTT
j_call: TRBJ1-1; clone_size: -; v_call: TRBV10-3; d_call: TRBD1; cdr3_aa: CATFRGLGNTEAFF; cdr3_nt: TGTGCCACCTTCAGGGGGCTAGGGAACACTGAAGCTTTCTTT
j_call: TRBJ1-2; clone_size: -; v_call: TRBV29-1; d_call: -; cdr3_aa: CSVEGGQVYGYTF; cdr3_nt: TGCAGCGTTGAAGGCGGGCAGGTCTATGGCTACACCTTC
j_call: TRBJ1-6; clone_size: -; v_call: TRBV5-1; d_call: -; cdr3_aa: CASSLAFVGSSYNSPLHF; cdr3_nt: TGCGCCAGCAGCTTGGCCTTCGTCGGCAGCTCCTATAATTCACCCCTCCACTTT
j_call: TRBJ2-4; clone_size: -; v_call: TRBV2; d_call: TRBD2; cdr3_aa: CASTSGLAGKNIQYF; cdr3_nt: TGTGCCAGCACTTCAGGATTAGCGGGCAAAAACATTCAGTACTTC
j_call: TRBJ1-1; clone_size: few; v_call: TRBV29-1; d_call: -; cdr3_aa: CSLWDGEAFF; cdr3_nt: TGCAGCCTATGGGACGGTGAAGCTTTCTTT
j_call: TRBJ2-7; clone_size: few; v_call: TRBV28; d_call: TRBD1; cdr3_aa: CASRQWTGVPYEQYF; cdr3_nt: TGTGCCAGCAGGCAATGGACAGGTGTCCCCTACGAGCAGTACTTC
j_call: TRBJ2-7; clone_size: -; v_call: TRBV6-2/TRBV6-3; d_call: -; cdr3_aa: CATSHGLYEQYF; cdr3_nt: TGTGCCACCTCACACGGGCTCTACGAGCAGTACTTC
j_call: TRBJ2-7; clone_size: few; v_call: TRBV20-1; d_call: -; cdr3_aa: CSAGGSSPFEQYF; cdr3_nt: TGCAGTGCTGGGGGTTCTAGCCCCTTCGAGCAGTACTTC
j_call: TRBJ2-3; clone_size: few; v_call: TRBV7-2; d_call: TRBD2; cdr3_aa: CASSLDGLAGGRTDTQYF; cdr3_nt: TGTGCCAGCAGCTTAGACGGCCTAGCGGGAGGGAGGACAGATACGCAGTATTTT
j_call: TRBJ2-3; clone_size: -; v_call: TRBV5-6; d_call: -; cdr3_aa: CASSLEGLPNTDTQYF; cdr3_nt: TGTGCCAGCAGCTTGGAAGGACTCCCGAACACAGATACGCAGTATTTT
j_call: TRBJ2-5; clone_size: many; v_call: TRBV12-3/TRBV12-4; d_call: -; cdr3_aa: CASSLPDRETQYF; cdr3_nt: TGTGCCAGCAGTTTACCCGACAGAGAGACCCAGTACTTC
j_call: TRBJ2-3; clone_size: few; v_call: TRBV20-1; d_call: TRBD2; cdr3_aa: CSSYKTSGATDTQYF; cdr3_nt: TGCAGCTCCTACAAGACTAGCGGGGCCACAGATACGCAGTATTTT
j_call: TRBJ2-3; clone_size: once; v_call: TRBV13; d_call: TRBD2; cdr3_aa: CASSSLLAGSTDTQYF; cdr3_nt: TGTGCCAGCAGCTCCCTACTAGCGGGGAGCACAGATACGCAGTATTTT
j_call: TRBJ1-5; clone_size: few; v_call: TRBV5-5; d_call: -; cdr3_aa: CASNLGNSRNQPQHF; cdr3_nt: TGTGCCAGCAATCTGGGAAATTCCCGCAATCAGCCCCAGCATTTT